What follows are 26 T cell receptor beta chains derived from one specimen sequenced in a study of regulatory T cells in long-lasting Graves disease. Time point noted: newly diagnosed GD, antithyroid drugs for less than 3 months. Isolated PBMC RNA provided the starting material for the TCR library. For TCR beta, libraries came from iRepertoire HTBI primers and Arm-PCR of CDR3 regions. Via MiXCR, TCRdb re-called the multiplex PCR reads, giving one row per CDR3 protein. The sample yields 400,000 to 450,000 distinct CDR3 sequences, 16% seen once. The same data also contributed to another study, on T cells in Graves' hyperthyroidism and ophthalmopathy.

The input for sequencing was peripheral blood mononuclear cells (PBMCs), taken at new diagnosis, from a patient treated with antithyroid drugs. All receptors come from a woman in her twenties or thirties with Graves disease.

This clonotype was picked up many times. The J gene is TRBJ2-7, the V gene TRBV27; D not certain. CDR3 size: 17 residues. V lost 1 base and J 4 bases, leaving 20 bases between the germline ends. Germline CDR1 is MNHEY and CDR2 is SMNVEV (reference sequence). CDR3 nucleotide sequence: TGTGCCAGCAGTTTATTGGATAGAAGCCGGTCGCCTTACGAGCAGTACTTC. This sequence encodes CASSLLDRSRSPYEQYF.

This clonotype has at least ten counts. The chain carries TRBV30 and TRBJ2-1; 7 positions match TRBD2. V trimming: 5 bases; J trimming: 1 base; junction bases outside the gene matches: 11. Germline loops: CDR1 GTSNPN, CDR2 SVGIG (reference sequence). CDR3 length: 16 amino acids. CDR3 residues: CAWGRAREASYNEQFF. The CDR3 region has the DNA TGTGCCTGGGGGAGGGCTAGGGAAGCTTCCTACAATGAGCAGTTCTTC.

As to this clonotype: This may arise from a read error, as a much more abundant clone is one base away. CDR3 sequence (DNA): TGCAGTGCTGAGGACAGGGAACTCCACGAGCGGTACTTC. It specifies CSAEDRELHERYF. The V call is TRBV20-1, the J call TRBJ2-7; TRBD1 matches 8 bases. This CDR3 has 13 residues. CDR1 is DFQATT, CDR2 SNEGSKA, per germline (reference sequence).

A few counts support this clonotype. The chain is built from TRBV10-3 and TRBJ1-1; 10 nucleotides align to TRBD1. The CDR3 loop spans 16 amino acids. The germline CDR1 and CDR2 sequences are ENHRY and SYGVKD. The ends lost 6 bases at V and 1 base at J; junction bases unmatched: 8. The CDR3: CAIRRDRGGRNTEAFF. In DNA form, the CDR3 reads TGTGCCATCAGGAGGGACAGGGGAGGTCGGAACACTGAAGCTTTCTTT.

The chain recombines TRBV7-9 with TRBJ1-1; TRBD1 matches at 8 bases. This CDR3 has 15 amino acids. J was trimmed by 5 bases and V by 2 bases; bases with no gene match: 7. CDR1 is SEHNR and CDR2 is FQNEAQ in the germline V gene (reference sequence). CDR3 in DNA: TGTGCCAGCAGCTTACAGGGGGCGGTTGGGACTGAAGCTTTCTTT. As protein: CASSLQGAVGTEAFF. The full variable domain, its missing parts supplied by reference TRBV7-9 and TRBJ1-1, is DTGVSQNPRHKITKRGQNVTFRCDPISEHNRLYWYRQTLGQGPEFLTYFQNEAQLEKSRLLSDRFSAERPKGSFSTLEIQRTEQGDSAMYLCASSLQGAVGTEAFFGQGTRLTVV.

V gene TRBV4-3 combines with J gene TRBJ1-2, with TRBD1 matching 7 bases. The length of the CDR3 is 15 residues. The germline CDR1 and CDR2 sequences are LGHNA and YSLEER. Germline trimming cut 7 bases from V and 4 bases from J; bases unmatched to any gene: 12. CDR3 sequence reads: CASTPRYRTGYGYTF. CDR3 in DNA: TGCGCCAGCACCCCAAGGTATCGGACAGGCTATGGCTACACCTTC.

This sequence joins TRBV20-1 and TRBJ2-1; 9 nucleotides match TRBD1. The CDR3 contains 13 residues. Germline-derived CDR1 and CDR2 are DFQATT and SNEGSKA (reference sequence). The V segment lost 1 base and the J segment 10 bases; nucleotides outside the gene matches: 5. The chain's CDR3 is CSARGPTGGEQFF. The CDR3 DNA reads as TGCAGTGCTAGAGGTCCAACAGGGGGCGAGCAGTTCTTC.

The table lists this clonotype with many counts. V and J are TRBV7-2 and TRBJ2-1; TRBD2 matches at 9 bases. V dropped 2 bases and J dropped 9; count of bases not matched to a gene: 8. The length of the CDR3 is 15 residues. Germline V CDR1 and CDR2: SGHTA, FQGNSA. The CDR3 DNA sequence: TGTGCCAGCAGCTTATCTAGCGGGATGCGGCTTGAGCAGTTCTTC. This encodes CASSLSSGMRLEQFF.

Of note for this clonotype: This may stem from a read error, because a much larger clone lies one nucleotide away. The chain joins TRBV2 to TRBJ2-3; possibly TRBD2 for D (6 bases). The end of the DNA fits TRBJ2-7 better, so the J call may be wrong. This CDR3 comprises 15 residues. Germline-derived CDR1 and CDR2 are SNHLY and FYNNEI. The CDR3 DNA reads TGTGCCAGCAGCCCCGCGGCTAGCGCTACCTGCGAGCAGTACTTC. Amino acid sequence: CASSPAASATCEQYF.

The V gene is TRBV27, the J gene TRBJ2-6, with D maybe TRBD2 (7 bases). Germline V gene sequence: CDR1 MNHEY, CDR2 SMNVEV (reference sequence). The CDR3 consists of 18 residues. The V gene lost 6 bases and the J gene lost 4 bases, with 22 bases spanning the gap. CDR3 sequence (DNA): TGTGCCAGCAGGAAGGGGGGGACATTTCCGGGGGGGGCCAACGTCCTGACTTTC. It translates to CASRKGGTFPGGANVLTF.

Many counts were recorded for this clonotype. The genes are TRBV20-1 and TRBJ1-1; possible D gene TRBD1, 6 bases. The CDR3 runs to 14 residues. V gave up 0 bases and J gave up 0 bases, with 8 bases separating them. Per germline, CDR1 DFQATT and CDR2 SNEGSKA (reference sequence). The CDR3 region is CSARDGGLNTEAFF. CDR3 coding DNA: TGCAGTGCTAGAGACGGGGGCTTGAACACTGAAGCTTTCTTT.

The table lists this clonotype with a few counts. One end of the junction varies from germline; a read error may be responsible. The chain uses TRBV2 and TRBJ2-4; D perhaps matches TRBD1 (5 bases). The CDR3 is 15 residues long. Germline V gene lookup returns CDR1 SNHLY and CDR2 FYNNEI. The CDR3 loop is CASIGVIRRWAGSSF. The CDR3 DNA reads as TGTGCCAGCATAGGAGTGATTCGGCGGTGGGCAGGGTCGTCCTTC.

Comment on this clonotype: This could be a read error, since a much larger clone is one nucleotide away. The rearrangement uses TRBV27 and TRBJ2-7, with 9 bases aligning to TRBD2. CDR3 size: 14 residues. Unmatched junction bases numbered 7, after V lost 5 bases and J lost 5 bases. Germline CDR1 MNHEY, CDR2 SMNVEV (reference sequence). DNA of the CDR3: TGTGCCAGCAGTGGGGTAGCGGGAGACGACGAGCAGTACTTC. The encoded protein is CASSGVAGDDEQYF.

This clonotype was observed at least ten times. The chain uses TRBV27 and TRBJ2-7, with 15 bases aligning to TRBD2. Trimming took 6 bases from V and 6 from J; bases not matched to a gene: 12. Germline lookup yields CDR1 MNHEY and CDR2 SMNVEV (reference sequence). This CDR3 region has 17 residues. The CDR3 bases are TGTGCCAGCAGCCCCACGGGACTAGCGGGAGGAGGGACCGAGCAGTACTTC. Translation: CASSPTGLAGGGTEQYF.

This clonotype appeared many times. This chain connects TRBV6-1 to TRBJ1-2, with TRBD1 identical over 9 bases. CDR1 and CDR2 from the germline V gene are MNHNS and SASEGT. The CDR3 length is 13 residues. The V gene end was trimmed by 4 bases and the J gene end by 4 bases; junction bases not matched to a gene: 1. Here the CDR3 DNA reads TGTGCCAGCAGTGGGGACAGGGCCTATGGCTACACCTTC. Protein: CASSGDRAYGYTF.

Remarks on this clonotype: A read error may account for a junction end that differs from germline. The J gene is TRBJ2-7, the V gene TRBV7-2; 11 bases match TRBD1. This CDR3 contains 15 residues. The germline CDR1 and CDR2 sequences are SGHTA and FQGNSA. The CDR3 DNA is TGTGCCAGCAGCACGGACAGGGGGCTCCCCTACGAGCGGTACTTC. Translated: CASSTDRGLPYERYF.

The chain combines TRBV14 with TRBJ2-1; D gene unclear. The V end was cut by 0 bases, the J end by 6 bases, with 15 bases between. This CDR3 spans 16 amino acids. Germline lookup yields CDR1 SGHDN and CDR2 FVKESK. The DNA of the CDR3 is TGTGCCAGCAGCCAAGACTTCATTCCCTTCCTCAATGAGCAGTTCTTC. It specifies CASSQDFIPFLNEQFF.

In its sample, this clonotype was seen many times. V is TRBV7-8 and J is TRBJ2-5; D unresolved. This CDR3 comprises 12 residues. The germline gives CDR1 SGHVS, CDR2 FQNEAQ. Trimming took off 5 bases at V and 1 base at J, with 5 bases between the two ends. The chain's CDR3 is CASSRPQETQYF. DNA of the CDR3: TGTGCCAGCAGCCGGCCCCAAGAGACCCAGTACTTC.

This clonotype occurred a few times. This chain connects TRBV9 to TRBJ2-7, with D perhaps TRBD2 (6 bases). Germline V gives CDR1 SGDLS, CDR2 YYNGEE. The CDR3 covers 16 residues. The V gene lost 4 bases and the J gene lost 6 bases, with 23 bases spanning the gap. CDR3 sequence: CASSLRDGSHDGEQYF. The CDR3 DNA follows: TGTGCCAGCAGCCTCCGGGACGGGAGCCACGACGGCGAGCAGTACTTC.

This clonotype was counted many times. CDR3 region: CASRLNSREGEQFF. CDR3 nucleotides: TGTGCCAGCAGGTTAAACTCCAGGGAAGGAGAGCAGTTCTTC. This chain joins TRBV28 and TRBJ2-1; perhaps TRBD1 as D (5 bases). Germline-derived CDR1 and CDR2 are MDHEN and SYDVKM. This CDR3 region has 14 residues. V was shortened by 6 bases and J by 10 bases, with 19 bases between the two germline ends.

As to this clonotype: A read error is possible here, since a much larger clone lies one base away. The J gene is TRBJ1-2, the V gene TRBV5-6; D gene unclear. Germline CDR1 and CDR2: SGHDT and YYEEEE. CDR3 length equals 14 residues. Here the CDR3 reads CTSSFSSVGSGYTF. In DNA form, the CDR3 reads TGTACCAGCAGCTTTTCCTCAGTGGGTTCTGGCTACACCTTC.

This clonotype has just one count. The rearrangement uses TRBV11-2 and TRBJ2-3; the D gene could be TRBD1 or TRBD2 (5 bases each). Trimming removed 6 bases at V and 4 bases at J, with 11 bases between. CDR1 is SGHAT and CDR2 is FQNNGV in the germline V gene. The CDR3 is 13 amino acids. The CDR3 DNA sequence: TGTGCCAGCAGTTACCGGGGCCCAGATACGCAGTATTTT. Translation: CASSYRGPDTQYF.

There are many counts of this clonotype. The CDR3 sequence: CASSLLPQSTLTEAFF. CDR3 in DNA: TGCGCCAGCAGCTTGTTGCCACAGTCGACTCTCACTGAAGCTTTCTTT. This chain links TRBV5-1 with TRBJ1-1; D gene uncertain. This CDR3 has 16 residues. The V gene lost 1 base and the J gene lost 4 bases, with 17 bases spanning the gap. Germline-derived CDR1 and CDR2 are SGHRS and YFSETQ. Full variable domain (missing parts from reference TRBV5-1 and TRBJ1-1): KAGVTQTPRYLIKTRGQQVTLSCSPISGHRSVSWYQQTPGQGLQFLFEYFSETQRNKGNFPGRFSGRQFSNSRSEMNVSTLELGDSALYLCASSLLPQSTLTEAFFGQGTRLTVV.

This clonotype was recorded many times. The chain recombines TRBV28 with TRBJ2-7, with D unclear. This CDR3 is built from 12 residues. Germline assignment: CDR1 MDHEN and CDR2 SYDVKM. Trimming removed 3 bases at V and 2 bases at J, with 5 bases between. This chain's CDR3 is CASSFLAYEQYF. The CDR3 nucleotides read TGTGCCAGCAGTTTTTTAGCCTACGAGCAGTACTTC.

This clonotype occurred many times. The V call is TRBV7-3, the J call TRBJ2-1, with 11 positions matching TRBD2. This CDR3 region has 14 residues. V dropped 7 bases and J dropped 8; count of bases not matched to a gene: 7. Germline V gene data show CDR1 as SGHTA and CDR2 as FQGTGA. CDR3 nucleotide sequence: TGTGCCAGCACCCAAGGTAGCGGGAGGGATGAGCAGTTCTTC. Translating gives CASTQGSGRDEQFF.

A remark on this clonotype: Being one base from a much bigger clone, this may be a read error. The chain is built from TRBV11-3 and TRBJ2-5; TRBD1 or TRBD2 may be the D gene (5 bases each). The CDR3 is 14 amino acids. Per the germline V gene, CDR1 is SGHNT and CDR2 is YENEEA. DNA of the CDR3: TGTGCCAACAGCTTACGGGGCAGACAAGAGACCCAGTACTTC. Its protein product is CANSLRGRQETQYF.